These T cell receptor beta chains were read from a single sample in a study of beta chain features in type 1 diabetes. Assay: immunoSEQ multiplex PCR; the TCRdb copy retains only in-frame clones and omits some. The profile shows 150,000 to 200,000 clones, 7.5% to 9.5% of them singletons. The sample consisted of central memory CD4+ T cells from blood. These receptors were obtained from a woman between 18 and 29 years old in good health. Both conserved end residues are part of each CDR3. A D gene is named only where the DNA matches it firmly. Some rows mark clone size as missing; the rest say once, few, many or name a class of expanded clone.

>few|TRBV30|14|TRBJ1-2|.
TGTGCCTGGAGTGGACAACCGATTAACTATGGCTACACCTTC
CAWSGQPINYGYTF
>many|TRBV19|13|TRBJ1-2|.
TGTGCCAGTACCTCAAGGCGGGAACGAGGCTACACCTTC
CASTSRRERGYTF
>few|TRBV9|17|TRBJ2-1|TRBD1
TGTGCCAGCAGCGACCCCTCGGACAGGGGGAAGTACAATGAGCAGTTCTTC
CASSDPSDRGKYNEQFF
>few|TRBV6-5|12|TRBJ2-7|.
TGTGCCAGCAGTCTCAGGGGTTACGAGCAGTACTTC
CASSLRGYEQYF
>.|TRBV19|15|TRBJ2-5|.
TGTGCCAGTAGAGATACCGGGACACTCCAAGAGACCCAGTACTTC
CASRDTGTLQETQYF
>.|TRBV7-9|14|TRBJ2-7|TRBD1
TGTGCCAGCAGCTTAGCTGCAGGGGGCGGCGAGCAGTACTTC
CASSLAAGGGEQYF
>few|TRBV6-6|13|TRBJ1-2|.
TGTGCCAGCGCGGGATATCAGGGCTATGGCTACACCTTC
CASAGYQGYGYTF
>.|TRBV11-1|13|TRBJ2-1|.
TGTGCCAGCAGCTTAAATCAGTACAATGAGCAGTTCTTC
CASSLNQYNEQFF
>few|TRBV7-3|18|TRBJ2-1|TRBD2
TGTGCCAGCAGCTTAGGTAGCGGGGGCCGTACCTCCTACAATGAGCAGTTCTTC
CASSLGSGGRTSYNEQFF
>few|TRBV11-3|14|TRBJ2-2|.
TGTGCCAGCAGTCCTGCAGGGTACACCGGGGAGCTGTTTTTT
CASSPAGYTGELFF
>.|TRBV7-2|14|TRBJ1-4|.
TGCGCCAGCAGCCAAGGGAGAACTAATGAAAAACTGTTTTTT
CASSQGRTNEKLFF
>.|TRBV11-2|13|TRBJ2-5|.
TGTGCCAGCAGCGCCCGGACAGAAGAGACCCAGTACTTC
CASSARTEETQYF
>.|TRBV11-1|16|TRBJ2-1|TRBD2
TGTGCCAGCAGCCCCCGGACTAGCGACACCTACAATGAGCAGTTCTTC
CASSPRTSDTYNEQFF
>few|TRBV5-1|13|TRBJ2-7|.
TGCGCCACCTCGACAGGAGGAACCTACGAGCAGTACTTC
CATSTGGTYEQYF
>.|TRBV7-2|14|TRBJ1-3|TRBD1
TGTGCCAGCAGCATACCGGGACAGGGATACACCATATATTTT
CASSIPGQGYTIYF
>few|TRBV18|12|TRBJ1-2|.
TGTGCCAGCTCACCCTCCAGGGGAGGCTACACCTTC
CASSPSRGGYTF
>.|TRBV28|12|TRBJ2-7|.
TGTGCCAGCAGTTCTTCAGGGCACGAGCAGTACTTC
CASSSSGHEQYF
>.|TRBV5-1|14|TRBJ2-1|.
TGCGCCAGCAGCTTAAAACGGGAGCGAGGTGAGCAGTTCTTC
CASSLKRERGEQFF
>few|TRBV2|14|TRBJ1-2|.
TGTGCCAGCAGTGAAGTGGTCAGACAATATGGCTACACCTTC
CASSEVVRQYGYTF
>few|TRBV6-5|14|TRBJ1-2|.
TGTGCCAGCAGAAACGGGGGGATGGTCGATGGCTACACCTTC
CASRNGGMVDGYTF
>few|TRBV9|12|TRBJ2-3|.
TGTGCCAGCAGCTTCCAGGGAGATACGCAGTATTTT
CASSFQGDTQYF
>few|TRBV30|11|TRBJ2-7|.
TGTGCCTGGAGTGCAGGGTACGAGCAGTACTTC
CAWSAGYEQYF
>.|TRBV30|11|TRBJ1-2|.
TGTGCCTGGAGTGTATACGGTGGCTACACCTTC
CAWSVYGGYTF
>few|TRBV19|16|TRBJ2-3|.
TGTGCCAGTAGCACCCGGGGTAGCGGCGTACCGGATACGCAGTATTTT
CASSTRGSGVPDTQYF
>.|TRBV14|14|TRBJ1-5|TRBD1
TGTGCCAGCAGCCGAACAGGGGGCAATCAGCCCCAGCATTTT
CASSRTGGNQPQHF
>few|TRBV6-5|15|TRBJ1-3|.
TGTGCCAGCAGTTCCCGGGACTCAGGGAGGAACACCATATATTTT
CASSSRDSGRNTIYF
>.|TRBV7-9|16|TRBJ1-2|TRBD1
TGTGCCAGCAGCTTAGCCGGGGGACAGAGCGGCGGTGGCTACACCTTC
CASSLAGGQSGGGYTF
>.|TRBV5-1|13|TRBJ1-2|.
TGCGCCAGCAGCGGTGGGGACTCGGGCGGCTACACCTTC
CASSGGDSGGYTF
>few|TRBV7-8|14|TRBJ2-5|.
TGTGCCAGCAGCTCCCAGGGATGGCAAGAGACCCAGTACTTC
CASSSQGWQETQYF
>.|TRBV30|14|TRBJ1-1|.
TGTGCCTGGAGTGGAATCGGGGGTGCCACTGAAGCTTTCTTT
CAWSGIGGATEAFF
>few|TRBV19|17|TRBJ1-3|TRBD1
TGTGCCACGGGACCCGCAACAGGGGCCTTCTCTGGAAACACCATATATTTT
CATGPATGAFSGNTIYF
>few|TRBV9|15|TRBJ2-1|.
TGTGCCAGCAGCCCGGTCGGGAGCTCCTACAATGAGCAGTTCTTC
CASSPVGSSYNEQFF
>few|TRBV5-4|14|TRBJ2-2|TRBD2
TGTGCCAGCAACCCATCTAGCGGGCCCGGGGAGCTGTTTTTT
CASNPSSGPGELFF
>.|TRBV5-1|15|TRBJ2-3|.
TGCGCCAGCAGCTCAACGGGGAGTGGAACAGATACGCAGTATTTT
CASSSTGSGTDTQYF
>.|TRBV19|13|TRBJ2-1|TRBD2
TGTGCCACTGGTGCGGGAGTAGGAAATGAGCAGTTCTTC
CATGAGVGNEQFF
>.|TRBV6-1|13|TRBJ1-2|.
TGTGCCAGCAGCCCGACTGTCAACTATGGCTACACCTTC
CASSPTVNYGYTF
>.|TRBV6-1|14|TRBJ2-5|.
TGTGCCAGCAGTGAATACGGAGGCCAAGAGACCCAGTACTTC
CASSEYGGQETQYF
>few|TRBV9|12|TRBJ2-1|.
TGTGCCAGCAGCTCGTCTAGAACTGAGCAGTTCTTC
CASSSSRTEQFF